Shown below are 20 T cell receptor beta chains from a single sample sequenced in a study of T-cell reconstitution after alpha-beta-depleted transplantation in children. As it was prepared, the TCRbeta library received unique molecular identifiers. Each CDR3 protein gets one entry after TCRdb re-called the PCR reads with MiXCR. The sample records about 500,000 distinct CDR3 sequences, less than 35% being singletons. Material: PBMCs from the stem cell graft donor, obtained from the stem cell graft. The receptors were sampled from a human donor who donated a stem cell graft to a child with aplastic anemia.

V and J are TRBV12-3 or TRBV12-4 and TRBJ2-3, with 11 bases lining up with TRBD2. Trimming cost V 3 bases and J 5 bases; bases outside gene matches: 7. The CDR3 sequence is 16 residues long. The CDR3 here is CASSFIAGGGGDTQYF. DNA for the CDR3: TGTGCCAGCAGTTTTATAGCGGGAGGGGGCGGAGATACGCAGTATTTT.

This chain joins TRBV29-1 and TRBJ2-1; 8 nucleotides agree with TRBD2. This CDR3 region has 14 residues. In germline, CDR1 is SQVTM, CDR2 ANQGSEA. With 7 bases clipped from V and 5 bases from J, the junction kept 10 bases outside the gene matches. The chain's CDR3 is CSAAGGHTNNEQFF. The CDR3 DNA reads TGCAGCGCCGCGGGGGGACATACGAACAATGAGCAGTTCTTC.

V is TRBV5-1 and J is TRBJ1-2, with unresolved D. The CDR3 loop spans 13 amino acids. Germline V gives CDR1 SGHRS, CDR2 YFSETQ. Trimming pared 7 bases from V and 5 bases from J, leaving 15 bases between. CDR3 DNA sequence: TGCGCCAGCGAGTTAACGGTTGGTTATGGCTACACCTTC. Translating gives CASELTVGYGYTF.

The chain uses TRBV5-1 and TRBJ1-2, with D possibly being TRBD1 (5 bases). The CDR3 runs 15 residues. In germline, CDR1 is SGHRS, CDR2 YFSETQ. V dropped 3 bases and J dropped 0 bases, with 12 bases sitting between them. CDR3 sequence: CASSSAGLTNYGYTF. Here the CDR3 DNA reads TGCGCCAGCAGCTCGGCAGGGCTAACTAACTATGGCTACACCTTC.

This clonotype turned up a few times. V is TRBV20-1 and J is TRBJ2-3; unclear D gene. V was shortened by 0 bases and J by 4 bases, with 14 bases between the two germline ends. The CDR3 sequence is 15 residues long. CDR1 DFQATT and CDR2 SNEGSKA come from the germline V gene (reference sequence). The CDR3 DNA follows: TGCAGTGCTAGAGAGTGGAGCTCTTGGCCAGATACGCAGTATTTT. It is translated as CSAREWSSWPDTQYF.

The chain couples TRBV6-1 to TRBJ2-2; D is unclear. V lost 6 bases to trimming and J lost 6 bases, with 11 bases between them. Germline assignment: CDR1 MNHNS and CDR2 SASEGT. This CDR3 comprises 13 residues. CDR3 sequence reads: CASSLFPAGELFF. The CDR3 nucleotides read TGTGCCAGCAGCCTCTTCCCTGCCGGGGAGCTGTTTTTT.

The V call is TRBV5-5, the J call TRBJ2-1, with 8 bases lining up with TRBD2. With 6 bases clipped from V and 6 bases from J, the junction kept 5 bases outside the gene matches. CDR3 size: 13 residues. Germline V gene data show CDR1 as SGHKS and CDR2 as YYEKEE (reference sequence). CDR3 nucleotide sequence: TGTGCCAGCACCTGGACTAGCCTCAATGAGCAGTTCTTC. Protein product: CASTWTSLNEQFF.

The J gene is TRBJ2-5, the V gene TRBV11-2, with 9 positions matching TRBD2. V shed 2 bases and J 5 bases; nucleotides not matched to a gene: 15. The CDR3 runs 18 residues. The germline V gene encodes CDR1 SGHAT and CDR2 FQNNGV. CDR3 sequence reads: CASSLNRFSGRKEETQYF. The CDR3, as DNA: TGTGCCAGCAGCTTAAACAGGTTTAGCGGGAGAAAAGAGGAGACCCAGTACTTC.

Written as DNA, the CDR3 is TGTGCCAGCAGCGTAAAGAGTAGCGGGGGGGGAGATACGCAGTATTTT. It encodes CASSVKSSGGGDTQYF. The rearrangement uses TRBV9 and TRBJ2-3; TRBD2 agrees at 11 bases. The CDR3 is 16 amino acids. CDR1 and CDR2 from the germline V gene are SGDLS and YYNGEE. V lost 1 base to trimming and J lost 5 bases; unmatched junction nucleotides: 6.

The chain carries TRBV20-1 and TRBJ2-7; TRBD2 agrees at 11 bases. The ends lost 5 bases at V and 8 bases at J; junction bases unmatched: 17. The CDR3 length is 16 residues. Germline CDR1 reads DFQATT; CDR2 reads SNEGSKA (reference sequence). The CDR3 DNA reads TGCAGTGCTCAGAGGGTGAGGACTAGCGGGCTTACCCAGCAGTACTTC. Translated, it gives CSAQRVRTSGLTQQYF.

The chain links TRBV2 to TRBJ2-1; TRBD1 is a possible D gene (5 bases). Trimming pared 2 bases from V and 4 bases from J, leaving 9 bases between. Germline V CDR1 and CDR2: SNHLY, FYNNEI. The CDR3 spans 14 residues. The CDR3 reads CASSERTLYNEQFF. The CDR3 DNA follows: TGTGCCAGCAGTGAAAGGACACTTTACAATGAGCAGTTCTTC.

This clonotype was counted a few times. The CDR3 coding sequence is TGTGCCTGGAGTGCCCTGGGGAACACTGAAGCTTTCTTT. Encoded protein: CAWSALGNTEAFF. V and J are TRBV30 and TRBJ1-1, with no clear D. The CDR3 sequence is 13 residues long. In germline, CDR1 is GTSNPN, CDR2 SVGIG (reference sequence). V was shortened by 1 base and J by 1 base, with 7 bases between the two germline ends.

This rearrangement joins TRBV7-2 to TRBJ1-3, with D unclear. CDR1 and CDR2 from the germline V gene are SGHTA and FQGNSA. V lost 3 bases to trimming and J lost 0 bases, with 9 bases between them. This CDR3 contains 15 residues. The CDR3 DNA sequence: TGTGCCAGCAGCTTTACATCGATCTCTGGAAACACCATATATTTT. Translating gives CASSFTSISGNTIYF.

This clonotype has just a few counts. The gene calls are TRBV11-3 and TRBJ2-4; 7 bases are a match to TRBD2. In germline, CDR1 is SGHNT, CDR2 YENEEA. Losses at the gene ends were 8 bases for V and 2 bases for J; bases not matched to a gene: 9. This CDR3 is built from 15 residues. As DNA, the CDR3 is TGTGCCAGCCAAAGCGGGAATTTATCCAAAAACATTCAGTACTTC. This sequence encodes CASQSGNLSKNIQYF.

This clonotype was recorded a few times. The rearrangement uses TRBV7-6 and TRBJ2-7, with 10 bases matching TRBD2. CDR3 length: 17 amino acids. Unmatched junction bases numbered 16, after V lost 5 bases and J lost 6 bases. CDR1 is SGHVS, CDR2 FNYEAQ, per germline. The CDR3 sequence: CASSPRSPLAGEGEQYF. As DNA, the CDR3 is TGTGCCAGCAGCCCCCGTTCCCCCCTAGCGGGAGAGGGCGAGCAGTACTTC. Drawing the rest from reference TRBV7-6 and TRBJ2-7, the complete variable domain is GAGVSQSPRYKVTKRGQDVALRCDPISGHVSLYWYRQALGQGPEFLTYFNYEAQQDKSGLPNDRFSAERPEGSISTLTIQRTEQRDSAMYRCASSPRSPLAGEGEQYFGPGTRLTVT.

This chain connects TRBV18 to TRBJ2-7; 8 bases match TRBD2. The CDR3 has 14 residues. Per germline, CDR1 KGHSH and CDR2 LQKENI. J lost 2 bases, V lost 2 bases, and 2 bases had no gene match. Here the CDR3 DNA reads TGTGCCAGCTCACCAATTAGCGGGACCTACGAGCAGTACTTC. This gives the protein CASSPISGTYEQYF.

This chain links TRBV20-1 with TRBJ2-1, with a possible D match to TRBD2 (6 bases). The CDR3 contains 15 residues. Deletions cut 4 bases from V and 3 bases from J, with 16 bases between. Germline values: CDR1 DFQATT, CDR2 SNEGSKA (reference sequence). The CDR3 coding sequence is TGCAGTGCTACCACTAGCAGGGCCCTCTACAATGAGCAGTTCTTC. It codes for CSATTSRALYNEQFF.

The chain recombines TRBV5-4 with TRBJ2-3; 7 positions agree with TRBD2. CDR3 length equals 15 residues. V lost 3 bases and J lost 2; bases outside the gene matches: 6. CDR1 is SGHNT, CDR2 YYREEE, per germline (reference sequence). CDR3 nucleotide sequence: TGTGCCAGCAGCTCCGGGACTAACCCCACAGATACGCAGTATTTT. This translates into CASSSGTNPTDTQYF.

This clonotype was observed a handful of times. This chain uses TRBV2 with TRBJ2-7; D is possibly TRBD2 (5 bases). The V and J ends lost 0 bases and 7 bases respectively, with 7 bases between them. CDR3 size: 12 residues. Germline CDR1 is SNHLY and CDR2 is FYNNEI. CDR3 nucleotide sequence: TGTGCCAGCAGTGAAGCAGGCGGGGAGCAGTACTTC. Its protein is CASSEAGGEQYF.

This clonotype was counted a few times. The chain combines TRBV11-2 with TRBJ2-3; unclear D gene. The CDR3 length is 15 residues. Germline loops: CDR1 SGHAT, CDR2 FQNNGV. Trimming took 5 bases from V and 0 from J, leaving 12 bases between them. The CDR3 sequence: CASSRLPSSTDTQYF. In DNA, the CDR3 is TGTGCCAGCAGCCGCCTACCCTCTAGCACAGATACGCAGTATTTT. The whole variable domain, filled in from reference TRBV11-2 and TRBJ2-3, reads EAGVAQSPRYKIIEKRQSVAFWCNPISGHATLYWYQQILGQGPKLLIQFQNNGVVDDSQLPKDRFSAERLKGVDSTLKIQPAKLEDSAVYLCASSRLPSSTDTQYFGPGTRLTVL.